Listed below are T cell receptor beta chains from one sample, sequenced in a study of cytomegalovirus exposure and HLA in healthy donors. Libraries were prepared by immunoSEQ multiplex PCR; TCRdb keeps only in-frame clonotypes and omits some of them. Among 90,000 to 130,000 clones listed, roughly 84% were seen once. The sequenced sample consisted of PBMCs. The receptors here all came from a woman aged 18-29 years in good health and CMV-seronegative. Each CDR3 is given with its conserved first and last residue. Each record gives: V gene, J gene, CDR3 protein.

V: TRBV20-1; J: TRBJ2-1; CDR3: CSAAGMPGFF
V: TRBV7-3; J: TRBJ2-6; CDR3: CASSRQGRSGANVLTF
V: TRBV6-1; J: TRBJ2-7; CDR3: CASRDMGIYEQYF
V: TRBV6-1; J: TRBJ2-3; CDR3: CASISGQETDTQYF
V: TRBV27; J: TRBJ1-3; CDR3: CASSLSGGGLSGNTIYF
V: TRBV13; J: TRBJ1-1; CDR3: CASSLPQELVAFF
V: TRBV5-4; J: TRBJ1-2; CDR3: CASSLGGQGGGYTF
V: TRBV7-9; J: TRBJ1-6; CDR3: CASSYGPGTSNSPLHF
V: TRBV5-1; J: TRBJ2-3; CDR3: CASSSGLGTDTQYF
V: TRBV25-1; J: TRBJ1-4; CDR3: CASGGTGTDTNEKLFF
V: TRBV19; J: TRBJ2-2; CDR3: CARDGLAATGELFF
V: TRBV19; J: TRBJ1-4; CDR3: CASRETPSNEKLFF
V: TRBV5-8; J: TRBJ2-7; CDR3: CASSLSGFPYF
V: TRBV12-5; J: TRBJ2-7; CDR3: CASGLALKQGWSYEQYF
V: TRBV25-1; J: TRBJ1-4; CDR3: CASSGGRGANEKLFF
V: TRBV14; J: TRBJ2-2; CDR3: CASSQSYGELFF
V: TRBV9; J: TRBJ2-1; CDR3: CASSVDSLYNEQFF
V: TRBV9; J: TRBJ1-4; CDR3: CASSVGTGGIQAENEKLFF
V: TRBV15; J: TRBJ1-2; CDR3: CATSREMWDRGIEGYTF
V: TRBV7-9; J: TRBJ1-2; CDR3: CASSLAQRYGYTF
V: TRBV30; J: TRBJ1-3; CDR3: CAWSARLDSGNTIYF
V: TRBV27; J: TRBJ2-3; CDR3: CASSLGGPSGSPDTQYF
V: TRBV9; J: TRBJ1-1; CDR3: CASSDTGYAAFF
V: TRBV6-5; J: TRBJ1-5; CDR3: CASKRGTHQPQHF
V: TRBV5-1; J: TRBJ1-4; CDR3: CASSSSPGTTNEKLFF
V: TRBV6-6; J: TRBJ2-7; CDR3: CASRGATGDYEQYF
V: TRBV5-4; J: TRBJ2-3; CDR3: CASSLGLAKDTQYF
V: TRBV18; J: TRBJ1-2; CDR3: CASSRWTDYGYTF
V: TRBV6-6; J: TRBJ2-1; CDR3: CASSYRGTNNNEQFF
V: TRBV14; J: TRBJ1-1; CDR3: CASSYGQGWTEAFF
V: TRBV4-1; J: TRBJ2-1; CDR3: CASSHGDRGQFF
V: TRBV6-4; J: TRBJ1-6; CDR3: CASSDSSRNSPLHF
V: TRBV28; J: TRBJ2-7; CDR3: CASSLTGQGGTYEQYF
V: TRBV29-1; J: TRBJ2-1; CDR3: CSAASLGTSGGYNEQFF
V: TRBV2; J: TRBJ1-4; CDR3: CASSPGGGNEKLFF
V: TRBV5-6; J: TRBJ2-3; CDR3: CASSRQSTDTQYF
V: TRBV9; J: TRBJ2-6; CDR3: CASSSQGAGANVLTF
V: TRBV7-3; J: TRBJ2-3; CDR3: CASSSSGGPDTQYF
V: TRBV6-1; J: TRBJ2-7; CDR3: CASTRGQTSYEQYF
V: TRBV2; J: TRBJ2-7; CDR3: CASFNLDSSYEQYF
V: TRBV25-1; J: TRBJ2-7; CDR3: CASSGAGTGHDEQYF
V: TRBV2; J: TRBJ1-5; CDR3: CASSDRTRQPQHF
V: TRBV29-1; J: TRBJ2-1; CDR3: CSLGHPGPNEQFF
V: TRBV27; J: TRBJ1-4; CDR3: CASRDGTATNEKLFF
V: TRBV19; J: TRBJ2-1; CDR3: CASKMDRGSSYNEQFF
V: TRBV7-8; J: TRBJ2-7; CDR3: CASSLGGDPLEQYF
V: TRBV27; J: TRBJ2-7; CDR3: CASSLAAGGEYEQYF
V: TRBV7-9; J: TRBJ2-6; CDR3: CASSASTGDGANVLTF